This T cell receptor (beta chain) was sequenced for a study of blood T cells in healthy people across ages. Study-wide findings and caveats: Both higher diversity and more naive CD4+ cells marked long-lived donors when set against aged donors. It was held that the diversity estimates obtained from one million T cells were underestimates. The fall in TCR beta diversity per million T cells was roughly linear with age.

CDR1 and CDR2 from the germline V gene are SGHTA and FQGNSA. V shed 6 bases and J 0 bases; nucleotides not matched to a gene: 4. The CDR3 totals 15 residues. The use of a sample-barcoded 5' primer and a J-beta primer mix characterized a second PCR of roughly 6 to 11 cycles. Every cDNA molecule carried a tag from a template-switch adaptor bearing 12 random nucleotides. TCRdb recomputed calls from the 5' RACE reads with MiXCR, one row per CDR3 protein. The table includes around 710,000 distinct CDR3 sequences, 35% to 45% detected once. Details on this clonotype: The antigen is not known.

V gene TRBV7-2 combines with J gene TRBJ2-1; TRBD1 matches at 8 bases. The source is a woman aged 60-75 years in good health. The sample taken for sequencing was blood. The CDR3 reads CASRPDRGSYNEQFF. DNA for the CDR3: TGTGCCAGCAGACCCGACAGGGGCTCCTACAATGAGCAGTTCTTC.